This TCR beta chain is from a study of chemoradiotherapy in HPV16-positive cancers. TCRdb's copy holds only in-frame clones and misses some; the assay was immunoSEQ multiplex PCR. The sample consists of over 20,000 clones, just under 75% of them appearing once. CDR3 length equals 15 residues. Per germline, CDR1 LNHDA and CDR2 SQIVND (reference sequence). Trimming shortened V by 5 bases and J by 7 bases, and 17 bases separated the two germline ends. This chain uses TRBV19 with TRBJ2-2; possible D gene TRBD2, 6 bases. This sample was obtained from a patient who underwent chemoradiotherapy. The receptor was derived from a human donor with HPV-associated anogenital cancer. CDR3 nucleotides: TGTGCCAGTAGTCAAGGAGGGGCGTTCGGCGGGGAGCTGTTTTTT. Translating it yields CASSQGGAFGGELFF.